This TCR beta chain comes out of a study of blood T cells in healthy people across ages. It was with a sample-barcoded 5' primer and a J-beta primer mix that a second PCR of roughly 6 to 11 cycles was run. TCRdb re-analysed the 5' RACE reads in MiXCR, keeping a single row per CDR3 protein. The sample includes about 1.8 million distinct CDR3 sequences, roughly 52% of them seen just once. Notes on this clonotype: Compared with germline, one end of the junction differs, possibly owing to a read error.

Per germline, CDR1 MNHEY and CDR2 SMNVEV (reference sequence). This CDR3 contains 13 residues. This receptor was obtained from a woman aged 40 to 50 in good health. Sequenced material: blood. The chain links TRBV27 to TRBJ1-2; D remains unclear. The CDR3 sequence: CASSAEGDYGHTF. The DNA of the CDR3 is TGTGCCAGCAGTGCAGAGGGCGACTATGGCCACACCTTC.